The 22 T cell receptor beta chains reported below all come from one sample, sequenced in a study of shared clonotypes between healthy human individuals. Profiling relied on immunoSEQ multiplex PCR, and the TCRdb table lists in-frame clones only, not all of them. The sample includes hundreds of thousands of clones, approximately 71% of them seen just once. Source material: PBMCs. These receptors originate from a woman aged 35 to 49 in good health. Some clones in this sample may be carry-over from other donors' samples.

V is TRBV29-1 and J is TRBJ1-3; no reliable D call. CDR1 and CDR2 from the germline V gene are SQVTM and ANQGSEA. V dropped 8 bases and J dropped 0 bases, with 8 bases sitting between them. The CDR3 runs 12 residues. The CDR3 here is CSPVGSGNTIYF. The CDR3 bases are TGCAGCCCAGTGGGCTCTGGAAACACCATATATTTT.

This chain's CDR3 is CASSDWGTEAFF. The CDR3 DNA follows: TGCGCCAGCAGTGATTGGGGTACTGAAGCTTTCTTT. This sequence joins TRBV10-1 and TRBJ1-1; D not resolved. Germline V gene sequence: CDR1 WNHNN, CDR2 SYGVQD (reference sequence). The CDR3 totals 12 residues. Trimming took off 3 bases at V and 5 bases at J, with 7 bases between the two ends.

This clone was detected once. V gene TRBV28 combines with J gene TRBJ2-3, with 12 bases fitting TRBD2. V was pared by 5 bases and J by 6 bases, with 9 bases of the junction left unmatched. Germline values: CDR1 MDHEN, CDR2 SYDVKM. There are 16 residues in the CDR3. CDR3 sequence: CASSPRTSGNWDTQYF. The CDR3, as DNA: TGTGCCAGCAGTCCTCGGACTAGCGGGAATTGGGATACGCAGTATTTT.

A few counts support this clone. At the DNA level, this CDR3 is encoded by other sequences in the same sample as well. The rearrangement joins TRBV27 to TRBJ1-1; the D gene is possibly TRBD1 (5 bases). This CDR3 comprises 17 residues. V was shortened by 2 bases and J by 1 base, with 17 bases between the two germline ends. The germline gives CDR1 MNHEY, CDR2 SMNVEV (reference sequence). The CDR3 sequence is CASSLTPGQRGNTEAFF. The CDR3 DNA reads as TGTGCCAGCAGTTTAACCCCCGGACAAAGGGGGAACACTGAAGCTTTCTTT.

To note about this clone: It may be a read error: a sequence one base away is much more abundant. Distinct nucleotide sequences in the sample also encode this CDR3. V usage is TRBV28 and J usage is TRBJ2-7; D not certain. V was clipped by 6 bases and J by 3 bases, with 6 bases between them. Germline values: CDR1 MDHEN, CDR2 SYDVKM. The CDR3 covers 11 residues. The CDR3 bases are TGTGCCAGCAGCCCTCTCTACGAGCAGTACTTC. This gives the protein CASSPLYEQYF.

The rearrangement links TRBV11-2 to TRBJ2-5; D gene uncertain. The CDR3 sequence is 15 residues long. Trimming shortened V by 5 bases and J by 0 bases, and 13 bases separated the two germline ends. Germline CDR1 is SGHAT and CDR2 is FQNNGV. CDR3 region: CASSIRTANQETQYF. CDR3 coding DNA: TGTGCCAGCAGCATCCGGACGGCAAACCAAGAGACCCAGTACTTC.

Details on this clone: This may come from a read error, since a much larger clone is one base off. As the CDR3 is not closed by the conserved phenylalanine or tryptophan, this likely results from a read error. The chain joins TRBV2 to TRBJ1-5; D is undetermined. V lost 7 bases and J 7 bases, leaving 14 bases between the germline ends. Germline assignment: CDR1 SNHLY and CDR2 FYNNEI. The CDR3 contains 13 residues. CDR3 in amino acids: CASTWRQSQPQHS. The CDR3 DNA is TGTGCCAGCACCTGGAGGCAGAGCCAGCCCCAGCATTCT.

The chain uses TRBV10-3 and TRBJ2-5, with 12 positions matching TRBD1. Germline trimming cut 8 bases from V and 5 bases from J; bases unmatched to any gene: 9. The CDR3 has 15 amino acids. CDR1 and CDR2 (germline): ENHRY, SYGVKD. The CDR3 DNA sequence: TGTGCCATCGGGCCCGGGACAGGGGGCCGCGAGACCCAGTACTTC. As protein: CAIGPGTGGRETQYF.

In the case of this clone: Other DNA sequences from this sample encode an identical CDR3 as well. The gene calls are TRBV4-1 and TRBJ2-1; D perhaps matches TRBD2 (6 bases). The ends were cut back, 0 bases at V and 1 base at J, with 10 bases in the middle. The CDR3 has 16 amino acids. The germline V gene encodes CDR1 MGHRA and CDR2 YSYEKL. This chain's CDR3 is CASSQEASGSYNEQFF. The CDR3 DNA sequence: TGCGCCAGCAGCCAAGAAGCAAGCGGGTCCTACAATGAGCAGTTCTTC.

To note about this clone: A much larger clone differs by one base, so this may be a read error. Here the CDR3 reads CSVEDGGRVKNIQYF. The CDR3 bases are TGCAGCGTTGAAGATGGGGGTAGGGTAAAAAACATTCAGTACTTC. The rearrangement links TRBV29-1 to TRBJ2-4, with D perhaps assigned TRBD1 or TRBD2 (5 bases each). The CDR3 totals 15 residues. Trimming cost V 0 bases and J 4 bases, with 13 bases left between them. The V gene's germline CDR1 is SQVTM and CDR2 ANQGSEA.

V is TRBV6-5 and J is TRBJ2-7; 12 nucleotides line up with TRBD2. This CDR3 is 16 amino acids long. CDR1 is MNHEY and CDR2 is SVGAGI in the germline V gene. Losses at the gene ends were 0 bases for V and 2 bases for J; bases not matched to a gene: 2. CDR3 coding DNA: TGTGCCAGCAGTTACTCTCTAGCGGGAGGGACCTACGAGCAGTACTTC. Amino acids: CASSYSLAGGTYEQYF.

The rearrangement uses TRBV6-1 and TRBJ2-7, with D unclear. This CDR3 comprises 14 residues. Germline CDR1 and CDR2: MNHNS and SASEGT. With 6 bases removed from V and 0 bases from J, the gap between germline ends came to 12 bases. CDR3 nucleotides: TGTGCCAGCAGAAGTGGGCCGAACTCCTACGAGCAGTACTTC. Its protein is CASRSGPNSYEQYF.

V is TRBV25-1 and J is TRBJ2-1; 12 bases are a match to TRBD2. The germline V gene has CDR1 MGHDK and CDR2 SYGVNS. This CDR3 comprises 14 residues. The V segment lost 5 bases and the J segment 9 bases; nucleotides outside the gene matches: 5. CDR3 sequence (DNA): TGTGCCAGCAGTCTAGCGGGGGGGGAAAGTGAGCAGTTCTTC. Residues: CASSLAGGESEQFF. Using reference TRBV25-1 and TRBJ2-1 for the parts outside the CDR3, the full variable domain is EADIYQTPRYLVIGTGKKITLECSQTMGHDKMYWYQQDPGMELHLIHYSYGVNSTEKGDLSSESTVSRIRTEHFPLTLESARPSHTSQYLCASSLAGGESEQFFGPGTRLTVL.

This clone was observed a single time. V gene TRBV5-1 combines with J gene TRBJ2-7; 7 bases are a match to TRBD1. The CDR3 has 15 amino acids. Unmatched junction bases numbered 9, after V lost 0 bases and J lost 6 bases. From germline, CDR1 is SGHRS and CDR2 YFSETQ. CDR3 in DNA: TGCGCCAGCAGCTTGGATTTCGGGGACAGCGGCGAGCAGTACTTC. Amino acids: CASSLDFGDSGEQYF.

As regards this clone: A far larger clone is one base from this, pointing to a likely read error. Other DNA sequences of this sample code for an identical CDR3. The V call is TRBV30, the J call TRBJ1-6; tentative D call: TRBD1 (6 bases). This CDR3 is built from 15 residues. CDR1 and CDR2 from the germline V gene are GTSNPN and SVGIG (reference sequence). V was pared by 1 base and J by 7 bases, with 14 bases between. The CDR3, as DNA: TGTGCCTGGAGTGGTCGGACAGCTTACAATTCACCCCTCCACTTT. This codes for CAWSGRTAYNSPLHF.

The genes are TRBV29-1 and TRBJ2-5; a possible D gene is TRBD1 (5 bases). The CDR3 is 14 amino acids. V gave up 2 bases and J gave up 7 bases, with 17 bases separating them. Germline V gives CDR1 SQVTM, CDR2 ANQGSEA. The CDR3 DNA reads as TGCAGCGTTGAATCGGTGGACATGGCTGTGACCCAGTACTTC. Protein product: CSVESVDMAVTQYF. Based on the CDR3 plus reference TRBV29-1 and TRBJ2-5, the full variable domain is SAVISQKPSRDICQRGTSLTIQCQVDSQVTMMFWYRQQPGQSLTLIATANQGSEATYESGFVIDKFPISRPNLTFSTLTVSNMSPEDSSIYLCSVESVDMAVTQYFGPGTRLLVL.

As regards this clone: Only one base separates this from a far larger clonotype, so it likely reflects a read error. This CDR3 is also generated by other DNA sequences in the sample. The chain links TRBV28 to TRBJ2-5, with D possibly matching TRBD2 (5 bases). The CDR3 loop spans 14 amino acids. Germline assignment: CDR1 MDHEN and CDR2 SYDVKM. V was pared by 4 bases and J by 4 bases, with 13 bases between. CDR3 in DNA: TGTGCCAGCAGTTCCCGAGACGAGGGAGAGACCCAGTACTTC. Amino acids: CASSSRDEGETQYF.

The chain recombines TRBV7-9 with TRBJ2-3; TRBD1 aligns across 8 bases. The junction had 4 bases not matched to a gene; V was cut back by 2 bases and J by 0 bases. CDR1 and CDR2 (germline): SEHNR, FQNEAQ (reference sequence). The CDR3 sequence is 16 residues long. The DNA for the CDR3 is TGTGCCAGCAGCTTACGGCAGGGGGCTAGCACAGATACGCAGTATTTT. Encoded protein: CASSLRQGASTDTQYF.

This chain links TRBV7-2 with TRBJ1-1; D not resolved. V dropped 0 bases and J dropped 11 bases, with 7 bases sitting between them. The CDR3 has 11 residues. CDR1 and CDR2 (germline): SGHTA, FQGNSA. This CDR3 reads CASSLAGEAFF. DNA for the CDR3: TGTGCCAGCAGCTTAGCGGGTGAGGCTTTCTTT.

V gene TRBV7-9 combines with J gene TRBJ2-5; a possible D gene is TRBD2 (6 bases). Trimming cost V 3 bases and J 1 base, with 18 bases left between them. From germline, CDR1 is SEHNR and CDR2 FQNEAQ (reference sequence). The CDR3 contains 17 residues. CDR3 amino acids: CASSLGSLGRLQETQYF. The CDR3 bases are TGTGCCAGCAGCTTGGGGTCGTTGGGGAGGCTCCAAGAGACCCAGTACTTC. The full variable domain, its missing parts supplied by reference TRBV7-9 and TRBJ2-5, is DTGVSQNPRHKITKRGQNVTFRCDPISEHNRLYWYRQTLGQGPEFLTYFQNEAQLEKSRLLSDRFSAERPKGSFSTLEIQRTEQGDSAMYLCASSLGSLGRLQETQYFGPGTRLLVL.

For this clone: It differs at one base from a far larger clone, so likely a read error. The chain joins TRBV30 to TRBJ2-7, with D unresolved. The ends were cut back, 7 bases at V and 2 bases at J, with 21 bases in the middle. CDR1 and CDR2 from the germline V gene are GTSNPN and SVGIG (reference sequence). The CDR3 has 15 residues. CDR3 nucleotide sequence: TGTGCCTTAGCCTTGGACCGGATAGTGGCCTACGAGCAGTACTTC. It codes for CALALDRIVAYEQYF.

CDR3 amino acids: CASSLGPLAGGPNEQFF. Written as DNA, the CDR3 is TGTGCCAGCAGTTTAGGGCCTCTAGCGGGAGGGCCTAATGAGCAGTTCTTC. This chain joins TRBV27 and TRBJ2-1; 12 nucleotides align to TRBD2. The CDR3 consists of 17 residues. The V and J ends lost 2 bases and 7 bases, in that order; junction bases with no gene match: 9. Germline-derived CDR1 and CDR2 are MNHEY and SMNVEV (reference sequence).